These T cell receptor beta chains were read from a single sample in a study of blood T cell repertoires in COVID-19. Measured with immunoSEQ multiplex PCR; TCRdb has only the in-frame clones, and not every one. This table holds under 150,000 clones, 80% to 90% found once. The sample was peripheral blood. The receptors derive from a woman aged 50 to 60 with acute or convalescent COVID-19. Both conserved end residues are part of each CDR3. The D gene is left open where the match is weak. The size field is filled for only some rows; it gives once, few, many or a size class.

j_gene	d_gene	v_gene	abundance	CDR3aa	CDR3nt
TRBJ2-2	NA	TRBV19	NA	CASSGWKVLTNTGELFF	TGTGCCAGTAGTGGTTGGAAGGTACTAACGAACACCGGGGAGCTGTTTTTT
TRBJ2-3	NA	TRBV5-1	NA	CASRSTTYGDTQYF	TGCGCCAGTCGAAGCACAACTTACGGGGATACGCAGTATTTT
TRBJ2-1	TRBD2	TRBV19	NA	CASKFREGSYNEQFF	TGTGCCTCAAAATTCCGGGAGGGCAGCTACAATGAGCAGTTCTTC
TRBJ2-7	NA	TRBV6-6	NA	CASSLTYEQYF	TGTGCCAGCAGTTTAACCTACGAGCAGTACTTC
TRBJ1-4	TRBD1	TRBV2	NA	CASRDRDSSGEKLFF	TGTGCCAGCAGAGACCGGGACAGCTCGGGTGAAAAACTGTTTTTT
TRBJ2-2	TRBD2	TRBV9	NA	CASSVGLGTSEERELFF	TGTGCCAGCAGCGTAGGGCTCGGGACTAGCGAGGAGAGGGAGCTGTTTTTT
TRBJ2-5	TRBD1	TRBV5-1	NA	CASSRGTGAQETQYF	TGCGCCAGCAGCCGTGGGACAGGGGCCCAAGAGACCCAGTACTTC
TRBJ1-2	NA	TRBV7-2	NA	CASSFDRGVYGYTF	TGTGCCAGCAGCTTTGACCGCGGGGTCTATGGCTACACCTTC
TRBJ2-1	TRBD2	TRBV28	NA	CASSLAGPTYNEQFF	TGTGCCAGCAGCCTAGCGGGGCCGACCTACAATGAGCAGTTCTTC
TRBJ2-3	NA	TRBV19	NA	CASSSWGGLTDTQYF	TGTGCCAGCTCCTCCTGGGGCGGATTAACAGATACGCAGTATTTT
TRBJ2-1	NA	TRBV10-3	NA	CAISEPDRNNEQFF	TGTGCCATCAGTGAACCTGACAGGAATAATGAGCAGTTCTTC
TRBJ2-3	NA	TRBV15	NA	CATSSPGPKTLLDTQYF	TGTGCCACCAGCAGCCCAGGCCCGAAGACACTCCTAGATACGCAGTATTTT
TRBJ2-7	NA	TRBV15	NA	CATSRAGFYEQYF	TGTGCCACCAGCAGAGCCGGGTTCTACGAGCAGTACTTC
TRBJ2-7	NA	TRBV20-1	NA	CSASPSAYEQYF	TGCAGTGCTAGTCCCAGTGCCTACGAGCAGTACTTC
TRBJ2-1	TRBD2	TRBV5-1	NA	CASSLGLADNEQFF	TGCGCCAGCAGCTTGGGACTAGCGGACAATGAGCAGTTCTTC
TRBJ2-3	TRBD2	TRBV11-3	NA	CASSPGLAGLDTDTQYF	TGTGCCAGCAGCCCCGGACTAGCGGGGTTAGACACAGATACGCAGTATTTT
TRBJ2-5	NA	TRBV4-3	once	CASSQRGLEETQYF	TGCGCCAGCAGCCAACGAGGATTAGAAGAGACCCAGTACTTC
TRBJ2-1	TRBD2	TRBV30	NA	CAWSKGSGSIYEQFF	TGTGCCTGGAGTAAGGGTAGCGGGAGTATATATGAGCAGTTCTTC
TRBJ2-2	NA	TRBV9	NA	CASSVYPRTGELFF	TGTGCCAGCAGCGTATACCCTAGGACCGGGGAGCTGTTTTTT
TRBJ1-4	NA	TRBV7-9	NA	CASSSLRGTNEKLFF	TGTGCCAGCAGCTCCCTTAGGGGAACTAATGAAAAACTGTTTTTT
TRBJ2-7	NA	TRBV10-1	NA	CASSDSYEQYF	TGCGCCAGTAGTGACAGCTACGAGCAGTACTTC
TRBJ1-4	NA	TRBV7-9	NA	CASSLGGQLNEKLFF	TGTGCCAGCAGCTTAGGAGGACAGCTTAATGAAAAACTGTTTTTT
TRBJ2-7	TRBD1	TRBV2	NA	CASSESTGSTYEQYF	TGTGCCAGCAGTGAATCGACAGGGAGTACCTACGAGCAGTACTTC
TRBJ1-1	NA	TRBV2	NA	CASSLVGAMNTEAFF	TGTGCCAGCAGCCTGGTGGGGGCGATGAACACTGAAGCTTTCTTT
TRBJ1-1	TRBD1	TRBV7-2	NA	CASSLVSGGTTEAFF	TGTGCCAGCAGCTTAGTATCAGGGGGAACCACTGAAGCTTTCTTT
TRBJ1-1	NA	TRBV6-2/TRBV6-3	NA	CASSSYPETEAFF	TGTGCCAGCAGTTCCTATCCGGAGACTGAAGCTTTCTTT
TRBJ1-5	NA	TRBV10-2	NA	CASSQNSNQPQHF	TGCGCCAGCAGTCAAAATAGCAATCAGCCCCAGCATTTT
TRBJ2-2	TRBD2	TRBV6-5	NA	CASRWGGTGELFF	TGTGCCAGCAGATGGGGGGGGACCGGGGAGCTGTTTTTT
TRBJ1-5	NA	TRBV2	NA	CASSGRGIQPQHF	TGTGCCAGCAGTGGTAGGGGAATTCAGCCCCAGCATTTT
TRBJ1-3	NA	TRBV21-1	NA	CASSKDGGTGLHSGNTIYF	TGTGCCAGCAGCAAAGATGGAGGGACAGGGCTCCACTCTGGAAACACCATATATTTT
TRBJ1-5	NA	TRBV7-2	NA	CASSSPGLGQPQHF	TGTGCCAGCAGCTCCCCAGGGTTAGGTCAGCCCCAGCATTTT
TRBJ2-1	TRBD2	TRBV7-2	NA	CASTPGGSGRTNEQFF	TGTGCCAGCACTCCGGGAGGTAGCGGGAGGACGAATGAGCAGTTCTTC
TRBJ1-1	NA	TRBV7-3	NA	CASSSTGNTEAFF	TGTGCCAGCAGCTCGACAGGGAACACTGAAGCTTTCTTT
TRBJ2-5	NA	TRBV21-1	NA	CASSKSPDAQLRDRVKETQYF	TGTGCCAGCAGCAAAAGCCCCGACGCACAACTCCGGGACAGGGTTAAAGAGACCCAGTACTTC
TRBJ2-5	NA	TRBV2	NA	CASSEAETQYF	TGTGCCAGCAGCGAGGCGGAGACCCAGTACTTC
TRBJ1-2	NA	TRBV12-3/TRBV12-4	NA	CASSLSQLYGYTF	TGTGCCAGCAGTTTATCGCAGTTATATGGCTACACCTTC
TRBJ2-7	TRBD1	TRBV4-2	NA	CASSQETGTYEQYF	TGTGCCAGCAGCCAAGAGACAGGGACCTACGAGCAGTACTTC
TRBJ2-7	NA	TRBV12-5	NA	CASAGSAGGKDTYEQYF	TGTGCTAGTGCCGGGTCGGCAGGGGGGAAGGATACCTACGAGCAGTACTTC
TRBJ1-3	TRBD1	TRBV6-1	NA	CASSVLDRESSGNTIYF	TGTGCCAGCAGTGTACTAGACAGGGAAAGCTCTGGAAACACCATATATTTT
TRBJ1-5	NA	TRBV15	few	CATSRDPGGNQPQHF	TGTGCCACCAGCAGAGATCCCGGGGGCAATCAGCCCCAGCATTTT
TRBJ1-5	TRBD1	TRBV7-9	NA	CASSPTGDQPQHF	TGTGCCAGCAGCCCGACAGGGGATCAGCCCCAGCATTTT
TRBJ2-7	TRBD1	TRBV20-1	few	CSASPPGTGYYEQYF	TGCAGTGCTAGTCCCCCCGGGACAGGATACTACGAGCAGTACTTC
TRBJ2-3	TRBD2	TRBV10-3	once	CAISWTSGAGTDTQYF	TGTGCCATCAGCTGGACTAGCGGTGCGGGCACAGATACGCAGTATTTT
TRBJ2-3	TRBD1	TRBV11-2	once	CASRRRDRGLLASDTQYF	TGTGCCAGCCGTCGCCGGGACAGGGGGCTGTTGGCATCAGATACGCAGTATTTT
TRBJ2-3	TRBD2	TRBV6-5	NA	CATAVVGGTTDTQYF	TGTGCCACCGCCGTTGTGGGGGGGACCACAGATACGCAGTATTTT
TRBJ2-5	NA	TRBV7-2	NA	CASSLEWRSETQYF	TGTGCCAGCAGCTTAGAATGGAGATCAGAGACCCAGTACTTC
TRBJ1-2	NA	TRBV9	NA	CASSHGGPYGYTF	TGTGCCAGCAGCCACGGCGGTCCCTATGGCTACACCTTC
TRBJ2-5	NA	TRBV24-1	NA	CATSIPHRVQETQYF	TGTGCCACCAGTATCCCCCACAGGGTCCAAGAGACCCAGTACTTC